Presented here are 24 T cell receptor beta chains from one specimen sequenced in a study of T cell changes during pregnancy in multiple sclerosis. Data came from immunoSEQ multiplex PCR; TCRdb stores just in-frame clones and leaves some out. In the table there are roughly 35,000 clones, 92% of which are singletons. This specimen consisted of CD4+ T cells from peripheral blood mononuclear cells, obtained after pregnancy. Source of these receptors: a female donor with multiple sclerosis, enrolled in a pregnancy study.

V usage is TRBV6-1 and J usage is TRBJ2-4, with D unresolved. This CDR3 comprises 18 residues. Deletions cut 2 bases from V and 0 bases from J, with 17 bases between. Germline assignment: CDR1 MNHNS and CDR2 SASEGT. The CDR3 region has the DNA TGTGCCAGCAGTGAATATTATGGCGGCAGTATAGCCAAAAACATTCAGTACTTC. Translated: CASSEYYGGSIAKNIQYF.

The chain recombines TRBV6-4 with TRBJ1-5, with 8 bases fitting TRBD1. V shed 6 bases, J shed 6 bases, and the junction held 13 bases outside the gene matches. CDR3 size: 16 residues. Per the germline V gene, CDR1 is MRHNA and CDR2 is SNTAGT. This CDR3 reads CASSWGSQGACQPQHF. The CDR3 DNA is TGTGCCAGCAGCTGGGGGTCGCAGGGGGCTTGTCAGCCCCAGCATTTT.

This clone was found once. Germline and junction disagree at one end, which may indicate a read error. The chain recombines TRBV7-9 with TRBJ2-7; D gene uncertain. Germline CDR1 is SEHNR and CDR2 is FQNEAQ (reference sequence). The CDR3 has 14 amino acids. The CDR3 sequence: CASNLGDSTHEQYF. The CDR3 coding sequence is TGTGCCAGCAACTTAGGAGACTCGACCCACGAGCAGTACTTC. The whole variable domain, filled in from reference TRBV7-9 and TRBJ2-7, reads DTGVSQNPRHKITKRGQNVTFRCDPISEHNRLYWYRQTLGQGPEFLTYFQNEAQLEKSRLLSDRFSAERPKGSFSTLEIQRTEQGDSAMYLCASNLGDSTHEQYFGPGTRLTVT.

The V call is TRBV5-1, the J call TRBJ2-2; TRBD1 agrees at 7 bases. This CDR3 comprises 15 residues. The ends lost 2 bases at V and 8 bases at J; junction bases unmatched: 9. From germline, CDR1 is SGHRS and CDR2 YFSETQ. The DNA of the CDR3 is TGCGCCAGCAGCTTCTCGGACAGGCCCGGGGGGGAGCTGTTTTTT. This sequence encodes CASSFSDRPGGELFF.

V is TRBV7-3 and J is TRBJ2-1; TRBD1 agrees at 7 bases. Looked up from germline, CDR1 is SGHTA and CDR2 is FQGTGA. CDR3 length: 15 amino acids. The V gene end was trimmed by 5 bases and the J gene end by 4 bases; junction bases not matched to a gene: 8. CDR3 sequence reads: CASSNRGVKYNEQFF. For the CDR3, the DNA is TGTGCCAGCAGCAACAGGGGCGTAAAGTACAATGAGCAGTTCTTC. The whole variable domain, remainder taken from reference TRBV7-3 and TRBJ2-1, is GAGVSQTPSNKVTEKGKYVELRCDPISGHTALYWYRQSLGQGPEFLIYFQGTGAADDSGLPNDRFFAVRPEGSVSTLKIQRTERGDSAVYLCASSNRGVKYNEQFFGPGTRLTVL.

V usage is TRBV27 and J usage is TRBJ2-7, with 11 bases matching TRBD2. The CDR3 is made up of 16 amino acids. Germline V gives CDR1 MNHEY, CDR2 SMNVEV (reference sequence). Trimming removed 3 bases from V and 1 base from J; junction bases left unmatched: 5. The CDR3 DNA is TGTGCCAGCAGTTTCTTGGGACTAGCGGAATCCTACGAGCAGTACTTC. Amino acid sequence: CASSFLGLAESYEQYF.

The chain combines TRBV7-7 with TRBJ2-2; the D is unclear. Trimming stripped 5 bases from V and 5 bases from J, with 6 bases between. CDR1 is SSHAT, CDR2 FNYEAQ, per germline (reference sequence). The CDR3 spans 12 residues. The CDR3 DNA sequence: TGTGCCAGCAGCCTACTTACCGGGGAGCTGTTTTTT. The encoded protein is CASSLLTGELFF.

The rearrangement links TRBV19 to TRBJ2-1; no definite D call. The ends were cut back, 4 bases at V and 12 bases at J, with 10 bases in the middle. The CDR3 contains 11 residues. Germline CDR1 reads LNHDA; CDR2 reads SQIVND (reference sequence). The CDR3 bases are TGTGCCAGTAGTAATCTCGCCGGGCAGTTCTTC. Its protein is CASSNLAGQFF.

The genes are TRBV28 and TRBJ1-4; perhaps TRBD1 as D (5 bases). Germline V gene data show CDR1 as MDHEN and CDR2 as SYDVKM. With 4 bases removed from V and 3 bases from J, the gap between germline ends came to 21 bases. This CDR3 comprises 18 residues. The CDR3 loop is CASSSPGGGGGANEKLFF. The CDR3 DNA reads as TGTGCCAGCAGTTCCCCCGGGGGTGGCGGGGGAGCTAATGAAAAACTGTTTTTT.

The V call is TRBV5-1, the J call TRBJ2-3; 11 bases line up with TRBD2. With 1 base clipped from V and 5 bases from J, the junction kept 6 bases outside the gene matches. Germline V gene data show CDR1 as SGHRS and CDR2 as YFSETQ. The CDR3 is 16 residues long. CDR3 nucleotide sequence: TGCGCCAGCAGCTTGAGCCTAGCGGGAGGACAAGATACGCAGTATTTT. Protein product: CASSLSLAGGQDTQYF.

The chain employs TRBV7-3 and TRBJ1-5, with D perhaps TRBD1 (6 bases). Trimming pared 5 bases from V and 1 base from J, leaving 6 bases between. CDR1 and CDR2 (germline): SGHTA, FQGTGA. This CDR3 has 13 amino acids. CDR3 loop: CASSGQSNQPQHF. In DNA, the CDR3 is TGTGCCAGCAGCGGACAGAGCAATCAGCCCCAGCATTTT.

The CDR3 DNA reads TGTGCCAGCAGCCGGACTAGCGGGAGCCAAGAGACCCAGTACTTC. Translating gives CASSRTSGSQETQYF. The chain carries TRBV28 and TRBJ2-5; 13 positions match TRBD2. V lost 6 bases to trimming and J lost 1 base; unmatched junction nucleotides: 2. Germline V gene data show CDR1 as MDHEN and CDR2 as SYDVKM. The length of the CDR3 is 15 residues.

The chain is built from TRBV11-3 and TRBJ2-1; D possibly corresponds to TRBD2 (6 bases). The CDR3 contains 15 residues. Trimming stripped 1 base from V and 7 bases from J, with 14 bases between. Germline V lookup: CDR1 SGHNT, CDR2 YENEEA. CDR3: CASSLGPGAGNEQFF. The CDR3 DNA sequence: TGTGCCAGCAGCTTAGGGCCGGGAGCAGGGAATGAGCAGTTCTTC.

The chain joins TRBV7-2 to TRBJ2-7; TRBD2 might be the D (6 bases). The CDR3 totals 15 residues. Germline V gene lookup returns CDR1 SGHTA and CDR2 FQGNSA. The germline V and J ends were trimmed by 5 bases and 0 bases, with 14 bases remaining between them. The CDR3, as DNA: TGTGCCAGCAGCCGTCTTCGGGGGAGCTCCTACGAGCAGTACTTC. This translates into CASSRLRGSSYEQYF.

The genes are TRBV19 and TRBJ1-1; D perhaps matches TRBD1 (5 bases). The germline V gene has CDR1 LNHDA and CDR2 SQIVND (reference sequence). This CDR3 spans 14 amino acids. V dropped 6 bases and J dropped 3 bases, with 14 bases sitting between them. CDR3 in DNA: TGTGCCAGTAGACAAGACAGAACCTACACTGAAGCTTTCTTT. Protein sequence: CASRQDRTYTEAFF. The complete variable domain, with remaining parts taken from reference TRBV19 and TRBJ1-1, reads DGGITQSPKYLFRKEGQNVTLSCEQNLNHDAMYWYRQDPGQGLRLIYYSQIVNDFQKGDIAEGYSVSREKKESFPLTVTSAQKNPTAFYLCASRQDRTYTEAFFGQGTRLTVV.

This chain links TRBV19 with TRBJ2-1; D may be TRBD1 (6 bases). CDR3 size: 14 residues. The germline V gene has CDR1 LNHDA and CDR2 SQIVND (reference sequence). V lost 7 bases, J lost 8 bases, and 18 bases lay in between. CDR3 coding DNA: TGTGCCAGTAAGTGGGGGCCTGGGGTAGATGAGCAGTTCTTC. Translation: CASKWGPGVDEQFF. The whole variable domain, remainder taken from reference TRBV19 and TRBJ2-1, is DGGITQSPKYLFRKEGQNVTLSCEQNLNHDAMYWYRQDPGQGLRLIYYSQIVNDFQKGDIAEGYSVSREKKESFPLTVTSAQKNPTAFYLCASKWGPGVDEQFFGPGTRLTVL.

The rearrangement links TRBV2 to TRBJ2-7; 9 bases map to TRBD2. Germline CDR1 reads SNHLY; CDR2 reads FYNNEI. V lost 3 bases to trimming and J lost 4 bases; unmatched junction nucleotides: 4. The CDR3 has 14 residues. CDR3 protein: CASSETSGWYEQYF. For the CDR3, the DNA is TGTGCCAGCAGTGAGACTAGCGGATGGTACGAGCAGTACTTC. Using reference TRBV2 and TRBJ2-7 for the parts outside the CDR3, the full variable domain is EPEVTQTPSHQVTQMGQEVILRCVPISNHLYFYWYRQILGQKVEFLVSFYNNEISEKSEIFDDQFSVERPDGSNFTLKIRSTKLEDSAMYFCASSETSGWYEQYFGPGTRLTVT.

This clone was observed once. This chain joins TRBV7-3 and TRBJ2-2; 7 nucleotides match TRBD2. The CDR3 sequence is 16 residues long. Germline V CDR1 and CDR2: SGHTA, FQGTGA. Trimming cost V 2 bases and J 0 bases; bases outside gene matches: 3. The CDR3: CASSLSGGTNTGELFF. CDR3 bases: TGTGCCAGCAGCTTATCGGGGGGAACGAACACCGGGGAGCTGTTTTTT.

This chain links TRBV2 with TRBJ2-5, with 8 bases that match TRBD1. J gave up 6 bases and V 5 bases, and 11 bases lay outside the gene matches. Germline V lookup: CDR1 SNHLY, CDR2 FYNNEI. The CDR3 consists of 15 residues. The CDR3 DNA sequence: TGTGCCAGCAGTACCGCGGACAGGGACAAGAAGACCCAGTACTTC. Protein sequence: CASSTADRDKKTQYF. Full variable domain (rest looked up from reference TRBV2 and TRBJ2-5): EPEVTQTPSHQVTQMGQEVILRCVPISNHLYFYWYRQILGQKVEFLVSFYNNEISEKSEIFDDQFSVERPDGSNFTLKIRSTKLEDSAMYFCASSTADRDKKTQYFGPGTRLLVL.

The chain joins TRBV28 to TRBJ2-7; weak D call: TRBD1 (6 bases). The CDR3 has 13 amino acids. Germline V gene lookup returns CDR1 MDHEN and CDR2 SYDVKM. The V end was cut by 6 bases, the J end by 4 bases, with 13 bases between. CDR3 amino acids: CASRSQGRYEQYF. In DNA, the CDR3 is TGTGCCAGCAGATCCCAGGGGCGGTACGAGCAGTACTTC. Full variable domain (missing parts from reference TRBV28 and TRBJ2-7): DVKVTQSSRYLVKRTGEKVFLECVQDMDHENMFWYRQDPGLGLRLIYFSYDVKMKEKGDIPEGYSVSREKKERFSLILESASTNQTSMYLCASRSQGRYEQYFGPGTRLTVT.

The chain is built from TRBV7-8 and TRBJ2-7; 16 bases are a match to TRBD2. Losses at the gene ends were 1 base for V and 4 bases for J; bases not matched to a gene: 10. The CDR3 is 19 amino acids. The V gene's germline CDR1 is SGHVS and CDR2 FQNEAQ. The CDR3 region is CASSLVRSGTSGRVYEQYF. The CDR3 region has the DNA TGTGCCAGCAGCTTAGTCCGATCCGGGACTAGCGGGAGGGTATACGAGCAGTACTTC.

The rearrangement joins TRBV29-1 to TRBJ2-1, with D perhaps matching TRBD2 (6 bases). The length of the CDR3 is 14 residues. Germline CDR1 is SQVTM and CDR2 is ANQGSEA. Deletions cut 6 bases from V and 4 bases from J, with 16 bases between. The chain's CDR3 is CSVTSNEKYNEQFF. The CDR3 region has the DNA TGCAGCGTCACTAGCAACGAAAAGTACAATGAGCAGTTCTTC.

In nucleotides, the CDR3 is TGTGCCAGCAGCTTAGTTCGGGAGATGGAGGAGCAGTTCTTC. Translation: CASSLVREMEEQFF. This rearrangement joins TRBV11-1 to TRBJ2-1; tentative D call: TRBD2 (6 bases). The germline V gene has CDR1 SGHAT and CDR2 FQDESV (reference sequence). The CDR3 is 14 residues long. Trimming cost V 1 base and J 10 bases, with 14 bases left between them. The whole variable domain, filled in from reference TRBV11-1 and TRBJ2-1, reads EAEVAQSPRYKITEKSQAVAFWCDPISGHATLYWYRQILGQGPELLVQFQDESVVDDSQLPKDRFSAERLKGVDSTLKIQPAELGDSAMYLCASSLVREMEEQFFGPGTRLTVL.

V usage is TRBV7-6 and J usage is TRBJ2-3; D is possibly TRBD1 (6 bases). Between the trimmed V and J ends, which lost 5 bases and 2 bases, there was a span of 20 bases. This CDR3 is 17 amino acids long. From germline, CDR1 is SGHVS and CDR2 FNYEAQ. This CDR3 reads CASSQQGHQLHTDTQYF. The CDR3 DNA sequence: TGTGCCAGCAGCCAACAGGGACACCAACTACACACAGATACGCAGTATTTT. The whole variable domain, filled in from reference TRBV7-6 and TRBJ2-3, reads GAGVSQSPRYKVTKRGQDVALRCDPISGHVSLYWYRQALGQGPEFLTYFNYEAQQDKSGLPNDRFSAERPEGSISTLTIQRTEQRDSAMYRCASSQQGHQLHTDTQYFGPGTRLTVL.